The TCR beta chain under discussion was sequenced for a study of blood T cell repertoires in COVID-19. In the original workflow: Quantification of nucleated cells was approximated via reference gene primer amplification. TCRdb's table, derived via immunoSEQ multiplex PCR, lists solely in-frame clones and lacks some. The V and J calls and clone size are taken from that table; D and trimming were inferred from the DNA. Among 85,000 to 100,000 clones listed, approximately 80% were seen once. CDR1 and CDR2 (germline): MNHEY, SVGAGI. The J segment lost 6 bases and the V segment lost 4 bases, leaving 8 bases of the junction unmatched. The CDR3 is 15 amino acids.

What was sequenced was peripheral blood. This sequence joins TRBV6-5 and TRBJ2-3; the match to TRBD2 covers 9 bases. This TCR was sampled from a human donor in a cohort sampled during active COVID-19. The DNA of the CDR3 is TGTGCCAGCAGTTTGACTAGCGGAGGGGGGGATACGCAGTATTTT. Its translation is CASSLTSGGGDTQYF.